There are a few counts of the clone carrying this TCR beta chain. This CDR3 spans 16 amino acids. The germline CDR1 and CDR2 sequences are SGHTA and FQGNSA. V dropped 3 bases and J dropped 10 bases, with 25 bases sitting between them. This sample stems from a study of T cells in Graves' hyperthyroidism and ophthalmopathy. Authors of the study amplified TCR beta CDR3 regions from RNA transcripts. Researchers ran a first-round RT-PCR on the TCR CDR3 using the HTBI primer set. TCRdb fed the multiplex PCR reads into MiXCR, producing one record per CDR3 protein. The sample consists of hundreds of thousands of distinct CDR3 sequences, around 38% of them appearing once.

Sequenced input: blood. The receptor was isolated from a young man with Graves' hyperthyroidism. The chain has TRBV7-2 and TRBJ2-7, with D perhaps assigned TRBD1 or TRBD2 (8 bases each). The CDR3 spells CASSLADPGGTGKQYF. CDR3 DNA sequence: TGTGCCAGCAGCTTGGCCGATCCGGGGGGGACAGGAAAACAGTACTTC.